This T cell receptor beta chain was identified during a study of cytomegalovirus exposure and HLA in healthy donors listed by TCRdb under 2017. Notes on the research overall: An earlier analysis of 587 of the donors reported approximately 300 Gb of sequence data and 95 million to 130 million unique TCR beta sequences obtained from around 180 million T cells. An early release that covered fewer than 750 HLA-typed donors contained approximately 300 gigabases of sequencing data and approximately 85 million unique TCR sequences. Of the roughly 430 genotyped donors, approximately 82% fell in the genetic ancestry cluster associated with self-reported Caucasian donors. The study aimed to test whether signatures of past pathogen exposure could be identified by cataloging public T cell receptors. Using immunosequencing, the study profiled T cell repertoires from 640 or so subjects and related those repertoires to cytomegalovirus serostatus. In addition to the first cohort of several hundred subjects, a separate validation cohort of approximately 110 different subjects was used. To predict cytomegalovirus infection status, the study brought together high-throughput TCR immunosequencing, statistical association of individual TCRs with disease status, and machine learning. To study patterns of TCR occurrence, a later analysis re-analyzed previously published TCR beta repertoires from 666 donors and added high-resolution HLA genotyping. The later analysis used no new phenotypic data to find candidate immune exposures, relying instead on TCR beta sequences and their occurrence across donors. To decide whether each TCR beta V gene segment behaved as functional or pseudogenic, an earlier analysis of fewer than 750 of the donors relied on high-throughput TCR beta sequencing. Alongside the repertoire data, information on donor age, sex, ethnicity and CMV serostatus was compiled. A later genetic analysis took genome-wide SNP genotypes for about 55% of the roughly 670 donors and used that subset as a discovery cohort. All discovery cohort repertoires had been generated using a single sequencing platform. Class I and class II HLA loci were covered by the typing at four-digit resolution. The number of donors typed differed by locus, with about 629-630 for A, B, C, DRB1 and DQB1, 522 for DQA1, 600 to 610 for DPA1, and 450 to 480 for DPB1. Several DR-DQ haplotypes were treated as single units for association and clustering because of strong linkage in the cohort. On average, around 240,000 unique TCR beta nucleotide sequences were sequenced per donor among 350 to 400 genotyped donors of the cohort, with roughly 19% of those sequences being non-productive. Study-level results and caveats: When HLA alleles, especially DR and DQ, strongly co-occurred, TCR associations were difficult to assign to individual alleles. A later analysis found that TCR association rates varied across HLA loci, with DRB1 alleles showing the most associated TCRs and HLA-C alleles the fewest. A total of fewer than 200 TCR beta chains were listed by the study as associated with cytomegalovirus. For the cohort, immune exposure information was limited to CMV serostatus. Broadly in line with IMGT annotations, most TCR beta V segments showed up in productive rearrangements about 87% or about 30% of the time in an earlier analysis of around 600 of the donors. Cytomegalovirus status was reported to be diagnosed by the classifier with high specificity and sensitivity in both the original and validation cohorts. Linkage disequilibrium might explain the correlated functional status among segregating V segments, but an unknown experimental factor could not be ruled out. In a later genetic analysis, fewer N-insertions in productive TCRs were reported among donors in an Asian-associated ancestry cluster than the roughly 700-donor mean. Because counts were too low, about 17 rarely observed V segments, including chromosome 9 orphons, were excluded from the earlier analysis of under 650 of the donors. V-gene and J-gene trimming of TCR beta chains was associated with a missense DCLRE1C variant in a later genetic analysis, and the association was replicated in an independent cohort. In vitro tests confirmed that a few of the cytomegalovirus-associated TCR beta chains recognize cytomegalovirus antigens. The authors suggested that the approach could potentially be generalized to other disease states and immunological phenotypes. In a later analysis, several top co-occurrence clusters were reported to appear linked to parvovirus B19, influenza, CMV and Epstein-Barr virus. HLA typing was unavailable for some donors at each locus, so association tests used only the typed subset. Only TCR beta chains were sequenced in this cohort, and the absence of alpha or paired-chain data limited detectable features. Most CMV-associated TCR beta chains appeared to be HLA-restricted in a later analysis, and the HLA associations seemed to be driven largely by CMV exposure. A cluster of highly shared sequence variants was judged likely to represent a technical artifact of the sequencing pipeline. A later analysis found that HLA-associated TCR beta chains were more clonally expanded and had lower generation probabilities than equally common non-associated chains. Specific HLA alleles were associated with about 17,000 TCR beta sequences at a false discovery rate of 0.05 in a later analysis. Presence/absence analyses assumed roughly uniform sequencing depth across donors, an assumption that may not hold. A further reported finding was that TCR beta sequences accurately predicted the HLA-A and HLA-B alleles for most subjects in the first cohort. Some IMGT-functional V segments, including TRBV6-2 and TRBV6-3, could not be told apart with the 87-base-pair reads, so those segments were excluded. While some public TCRs were present in many individuals, most TCR sequences turned up only very rarely across donors.

Library method: the immunoSEQ multiplex PCR assay. The multiplex PCR relied on a mix of 60 forward primers for TCR Vbeta segments and 13 reverse primers for TCR Jbeta segments. A multiplex PCR assay on genomic DNA amplified the CDR3 region of rearranged TCR beta genes. The amplified TCR beta libraries were sequenced on the Illumina HiSeq System as 87-base-pair reads. The paper's data handling went like this. A later analysis tallied 80 million to 95 million unique TCR beta chains across the 700 or so repertoires, and about 12 million of those chains were shared by two or more donors. To remove PCR and sequencing errors, raw reads were error-corrected and collapsed into unique sequences using a nearest-neighbor algorithm that merged closely related sequences. Alignment of CDR3 sequences to IMGT reference sequences was used to assign V, D and J gene segments. Each retained sequence needed at least a six-nucleotide match to both a V gene segment and a J gene segment. A rearrangement was called productive if the CDR3 had no stop codons and remained in frame with V and J, and every other rearrangement was called non-productive. CDR3 was defined by IMGT convention, running from the second conserved V-encoded cysteine to the conserved J-encoded phenylalanine. The earlier analysis of more than 450 of the donors excluded sequences that lacked an unambiguous match to a single V gene segment. An earlier analysis of several hundred of the donors classified V segments as functional when productive rearrangements were above 56.7% and as segregating when the standard deviation between donors was above 5%. A statistical classification framework was built for diagnosing cytomegalovirus status from the catalog of TCR beta chain sequences. In a later analysis, TCR nucleotide sequences were compared against IMGT/GENE-DB human TR gene sequences so that V and J genes could be assigned. Using the TCRdist pipeline, a later analysis assigned CDR3 sequences along with most-parsimonious VDJ recombination scenarios. In a later analysis, each TCR beta chain was defined by its CDR3 amino acid sequence together with its V-gene family, and reads without a unique V-gene family were excluded. To address suspected cross-contamination and a sequencing artifact, a later analysis removed approximately 590 highly shared, low-generation-probability nucleotide sequences. A later analysis calculated a clonal expansion index for each public chain from normalized within-repertoire ranks of inferred template counts. In a later analysis, generation probabilities were computed using a VDJ recombination model fitted to out-of-frame rearrangements, and the results were checked against IGoR. In a later analysis, hypergeometric tests were used to score TCR-TCR, TCR-HLA and TCR-CMV co-occurrence, with a repertoire-size bias correction applied to TCR pairs. A later analysis estimated false discovery rates by permuting HLA or CMV assignments 20 times. In a later analysis, co-occurring TCRs were grouped using DBSCAN, with TCRdist sequence similarity added in when clustering inside HLA-allele-positive subsets. Repertoires with fewer than 30,000 or more than 120,000 public chains were left out of co-occurrence clustering, as were a few repertoires with anomalous nucleotide sharing. TCRdb retrieved this table from immuneACCESS and kept in-frame rearrangements only. Not all clones are present; in checked studies, unresolved V genes account for under half, and no reason is known for the remainder. Clonal size and the V and J genes are those of that table, whereas D and trimming came from the DNA. The sample table records about 60,000 clones; about 90% of these occur just once. The ten largest account for approximately 1.3% of the sample.

Reading from cysteine to phenylalanine, the CDR3 counts 15 amino acids. Just the 45-base CDR3 DNA is kept, in frame starting at base 1. V and J are trimmed by 6 bases and 2 bases, and the gene matches miss 7 bases of the junction. The germline V gene sets CDR1 to MDHEN and CDR2 to SYDVKM. The cohort was made up of 666 healthy bone marrow donors. All cohort members were sampled while nominally healthy, although unrecorded immune exposures were likely present. The donor was CMV seronegative and was included in the group of a few hundred seronegative cohort members. A peripheral blood sample was provided by each donor, and peripheral blood mononuclear cells were used for TCR beta sequencing. Genomic DNA extraction from the blood cell samples was performed with the Qiagen DNeasy Blood Extraction Kit. For this clone: This clone's antigen is unknown. Per-base qualities were not stored, and no clone one base away is much larger.

The V and J segments used are TRBV28 and TRBJ1-5; 7 central nucleotides agree with TRBD1. The clonotype comes from a young man in good health and CMV-seronegative. Sequences were obtained from PBMCs. The CDR3 reads as follows: CASSLGQVGNQPQHF. The nucleotides read TGTGCCAGCAGCCTCGGACAGGTTGGCAATCAGCCCCAGCATTTT.